The entry that follows covers one T cell receptor (beta chain) sequence. No antigen is known for it. The record originates from a study of identical twins. Findings and limits, study-wide: It was cross-sectional statistical analysis, not following the same donors, that the conclusions relied on.

The authors used template switching to add a universal primer site and gave cDNA unique molecular identifiers. MiXCR was run by TCRdb on the 5' RACE reads, yielding one entry per CDR3 protein. The table has hundreds of thousands of distinct CDR3 sequences, under 9% seen once. This CDR3 is built from 15 residues. Germline V gene lookup returns CDR1 SGHRS and CDR2 YFSETQ. V was shortened by 4 bases and J by 10 bases, with 21 bases between the two germline ends. The same sample was also studied in work on yellow fever vaccine responses in identical twins.

The chain recombines TRBV5-1 with TRBJ2-1, with D perhaps given as TRBD1 or TRBD2 (5 bases each). This receptor was identified in a woman younger than 30 in good health. The sequencing sample was made of PBMCs. As DNA, the CDR3 is TGCGCCAGCAGCCTTGGACAAGATTTAGGGACCGAGCAGTTCTTC. It specifies CASSLGQDLGTEQFF.